This T cell receptor (beta chain) was sequenced during a study of blood T cell repertoires in COVID-19 (dated by TCRdb to about 2020). With respect to the entire study: The collaborator samples originated in the United States, Italy and Spain and spanned the acute and convalescent phases of COVID-19. The prospective study material was composed of cDNA or gDNA derived from T cells, B-cell-depleted T cells, or PBMCs. The dataset comprised deeply sampled blood TCRbeta repertoires from subjects exposed to, actively infected with, or recovered from COVID-19. The repertoires were made available in a free public database intended to serve as a resource for research on the immune response to SARS-CoV-2. The samples were drawn from the first 160 participants of the ongoing ImmuneRACE study and from 950 to 1,500 subjects provided by 6 global collaborators. The sample metadata nearly always contained a de-identified subject ID, COVID-19 status, age in years and sex. Where available, HLA class I and class II types were taken from metadata supplied by the sample provider and were not determined by assay-based typing. Points the paper makes about the study in general: Clinical and demographic metadata were provided uncurated, with the amount varying by source and participant.

From its cysteine to its phenylalanine, the CDR3 spans 12 amino acids. Kept here is only the CDR3 DNA, which spans 36 bases and is read in frame from base 1. The V and J ends are trimmed by 8 bases and 4 bases, leaving 12 bases between them. Via the germline V gene (reference sequence), CDR1 is SEHNR and CDR2 FQNEAQ. At one collaborating source in Seattle, patients were enrolled during active infection and were followed longitudinally through the course of disease. Collaborating institutions collected whole blood in K2EDTA tubes following their own protocols. For TCRbeta analysis, collaborator samples were shipped as frozen whole blood, as isolated PBMCs, or as DNA extracted from either sample type. Concerning this clone: The target of this receptor is not known. Per-base quality was not reported, and no clone a single base away is much larger than it.

TCRbeta CDR3 regions were amplified from genomic DNA using the immunoSEQ Assay, a bias-controlled multiplex PCR. Turning to the authors' computational methods: Within the assay, amplification of reference gene primers was used to estimate how many nucleated cells each sample contained. To quantify the absolute abundance of each unique TCRbeta CDR3 rearrangement, sequence reads were collapsed and filtered. For each sample, productive Simpson clonality was calculated as the square root of Simpson's diversity index across productive rearrangements. Here the immuneACCESS table is served through TCRdb, limited to in-frame sequences with V and J called. Missing clones are a known gap in these copies; in checked studies unresolved V genes cover under half, and the rest lacks a known reason. The D gene and trimming were derived from the DNA, and the V and J assignments and clone size from that table. Present in this sample are about 150,000 clones, about 85% of which were seen just once. Of the sample, over 2% is held by the ten largest clones.

This receptor was identified in a human donor with COVID-19, enrolled during active disease. The donor label of this sample is uncertain. The rearrangement combines TRBV7-9 with TRBJ2-7; TRBD1 is possibly the D segment (7 matching bases). The sequencing sample was made of peripheral blood. The bases read TGTGCCAGCGGGGGGACAGCATACGAGCAGTACTTC. This yields the protein CASGGTAYEQYF.